The present entry profiles one TCR beta chain with its context. As handled by the study authors: Amplification of reference gene primers was used by the study to estimate nucleated cell counts. Assay used: immunoSEQ multiplex PCR; TCRdb lists only in-frame clones, some missing. From that table come the V and J calls and clone size; the DNA was used to work out D and trimming. The sample includes some 120,000 clones, 70% to 75% of them seen just once. This record belongs to a study of blood T cell repertoires in COVID-19. Overall study context: The samples span acute and convalescent COVID-19 from the United States, Italy and Spain. PBMCs, B-cell-depleted T cells, or T cells provided the cDNA or gDNA that made up the material.

CDR1 and CDR2 (germline): MNHEY, SMNVEV (reference sequence). The V end lost 5 bases, the J end lost 5 bases, and 16 bases lay between the germline ends. CDR3 size: 14 residues. The receptor was derived from a man aged 60 to 75 with acute or convalescent COVID-19. The sample consisted of peripheral blood. V gene TRBV27 combines with J gene TRBJ2-7; tentative D call: TRBD1 (6 bases). The CDR3 nucleotides read TGTGCCAGCAGTCTCTACCTTACAGGGAACGAGCAGTACTTC. Protein product: CASSLYLTGNEQYF.